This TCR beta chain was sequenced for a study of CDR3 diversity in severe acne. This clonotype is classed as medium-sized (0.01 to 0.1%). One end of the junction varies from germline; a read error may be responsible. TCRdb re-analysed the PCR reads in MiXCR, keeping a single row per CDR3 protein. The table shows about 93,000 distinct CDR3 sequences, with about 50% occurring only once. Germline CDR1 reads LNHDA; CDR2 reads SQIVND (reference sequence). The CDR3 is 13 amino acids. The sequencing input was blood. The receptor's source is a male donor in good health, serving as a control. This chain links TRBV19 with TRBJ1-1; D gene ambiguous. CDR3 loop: CASSIWAPTRPLF. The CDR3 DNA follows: TGTGCCAGTAGTATTTGGGCCCCGACTCGCCCACTTTTT.